The next 32 T cell receptor beta chains were all read from a single sample in a study of cytomegalovirus exposure and HLA in healthy donors. Primers for the PCR totalled 60 Vbeta and 13 Jbeta. Sequencing was performed with immunoSEQ multiplex PCR; in TCRdb, only in-frame clones are kept and a portion is missing. The table shows 150,000 to 200,000 clones, with 85% occurring only once. The specimen was PBMCs. The receptors here all came from a woman between 45 and 60 years old in good health and CMV-seronegative.

The chain recombines TRBV15 with TRBJ2-5, with D possibly matching TRBD2 (5 bases). The CDR3 length is 14 residues. CDR1 and CDR2 (germline): LNHNV, YYDKDF (reference sequence). V was clipped by 0 bases and J by 1 base, with 6 bases between them. The CDR3 sequence: CATSRDRGQETQYF. For the CDR3, the DNA is TGTGCCACCAGCAGAGATCGGGGCCAAGAGACCCAGTACTTC.

The chain is built from TRBV6-5 and TRBJ2-7; 7 positions agree with TRBD1. Trimming at V came to 4 bases and at J to 0 bases, leaving 6 bases not matched to a gene. The CDR3 is 15 amino acids. CDR1 and CDR2 (germline): MNHEY, SVGAGI. CDR3 DNA sequence: TGTGCCAGCAGTTGGAAGACAGGGAGCTCCTACGAGCAGTACTTC. This translates into CASSWKTGSSYEQYF.

This clone was detected once. The chain carries TRBV7-8 and TRBJ2-7; no clear D gene. Germline V gene data show CDR1 as SGHVS and CDR2 as FQNEAQ. The CDR3 spans 16 residues. Deletions cut 5 bases from V and 0 bases from J, with 17 bases between. The CDR3 DNA sequence: TGTGCCAGCAGCCCGAGTGCGGCGCCCCTCTCCTACGAGCAGTACTTC. This translates into CASSPSAAPLSYEQYF. Full variable domain (rest looked up from reference TRBV7-8 and TRBJ2-7): GAGVSQSPRYKVAKRGQDVALRCDPISGHVSLFWYQQALGQGPEFLTYFQNEAQLDKSGLPSDRFFAERPEGSVSTLKIQRTQQEDSAVYLCASSPSAAPLSYEQYFGPGTRLTVT.

This chain joins TRBV20-1 and TRBJ1-4; D call uncertain. With 5 bases removed from V and 15 bases from J, the gap between germline ends came to 16 bases. Germline V CDR1 and CDR2: DFQATT, SNEGSKA (reference sequence). This CDR3 spans 11 amino acids. CDR3 region: CSARDRREVFF. Written as DNA, the CDR3 is TGCAGTGCTCGCGACCGGAGGGAAGTGTTTTTT.

The chain combines TRBV25-1 with TRBJ2-4; 7 bases line up with TRBD1. Losses at the gene ends were 8 bases for V and 4 bases for J; bases not matched to a gene: 11. Per germline, CDR1 MGHDK and CDR2 SYGVNS. CDR3 length: 15 residues. The CDR3 DNA is TGTGCCAGCTTGGGGGTAAACAGGGGAAAAAACATTCAGTACTTC. It codes for CASLGVNRGKNIQYF.

The chain carries TRBV6-1 and TRBJ1-2; D is ambiguous. Trimming stripped 2 bases from V and 2 bases from J, with 6 bases between. CDR1 is MNHNS, CDR2 SASEGT, per germline. The CDR3 is made up of 13 amino acids. The CDR3 DNA sequence: TGTGCCAGCAGTGAATCACAGAACTATGGCTACACCTTC. This sequence encodes CASSESQNYGYTF.

The genes are TRBV19 and TRBJ1-4; 10 bases align to TRBD1. This CDR3 has 15 amino acids. Germline CDR1 is LNHDA and CDR2 is SQIVND (reference sequence). Germline trimming cut 4 bases from V and 11 bases from J; bases unmatched to any gene: 10. CDR3 residues: CASSKIDRGRKKLFF. CDR3 DNA sequence: TGTGCCAGTAGTAAGATTGACAGGGGGCGTAAGAAACTGTTTTTT.

The chain uses TRBV28 and TRBJ1-2; no clear D gene. Trimming pared 10 bases from V and 8 bases from J, leaving 17 bases between. This CDR3 has 12 residues. CDR1 and CDR2 (germline): MDHEN, SYDVKM. Here the CDR3 reads CATHSDLAGYTF. The CDR3 DNA follows: TGTGCCACCCACAGTGACCTGGCAGGCTACACCTTC.

This chain links TRBV28 with TRBJ2-5, with 8 bases that match TRBD1. The CDR3 loop spans 15 amino acids. J lost 3 bases, V lost 5 bases, and 8 bases had no gene match. Germline assignment: CDR1 MDHEN and CDR2 SYDVKM. CDR3 protein: CASSPRGTGEETQYF. CDR3 sequence (DNA): TGTGCCAGCAGTCCAAGGGGGACAGGAGAAGAGACCCAGTACTTC.

V gene TRBV4-1 combines with J gene TRBJ2-6; D gene uncertain. CDR1 is MGHRA and CDR2 is YSYEKL in the germline V gene. CDR3 length: 18 amino acids. Trimming shortened V by 0 bases and J by 1 base, and 13 bases separated the two germline ends. The CDR3 nucleotides are TGCGCCAGCAGCCAAGACCAGGCCCAGGTTTCTGGGGCCAACGTCCTGACTTTC. Translation: CASSQDQAQVSGANVLTF.

Worth noting for this clone: One end of the junction varies from germline; a read error may be responsible. This chain links TRBV7-9 with TRBJ1-2; maybe TRBD1 (5 bases). The length of the CDR3 is 15 residues. Germline CDR1 is SEHNR and CDR2 is FQNEAQ (reference sequence). Here the CDR3 reads CSSSLPETALYGYTF. The CDR3 DNA is TGTTCCAGCAGCTTACCCGAGACAGCTCTCTATGGCTACACCTTC.

The chain has TRBV4-1 and TRBJ2-7, with D maybe TRBD2 (6 bases). V gave up 0 bases and J gave up 0 bases, with 12 bases separating them. Germline loops: CDR1 MGHRA, CDR2 YSYEKL. The CDR3 has 16 amino acids. CDR3 in DNA: TGCGCCAGCAGCCAAGATTCACGGGAGAGCTCCTACGAGCAGTACTTC. Translation: CASSQDSRESSYEQYF.

The chain joins TRBV11-2 to TRBJ2-1; 10 bases are a match to TRBD2. V was pared by 4 bases and J by 3 bases, with 3 bases of the junction left unmatched. The CDR3 is made up of 15 amino acids. In germline, CDR1 is SGHAT, CDR2 FQNNGV. Here the CDR3 DNA reads TGTGCCAGCAGCTCCGGACTAGCGGACTACAATGAGCAGTTCTTC. Translation: CASSSGLADYNEQFF. The variable domain in full, completed from reference TRBV11-2 and TRBJ2-1, reads EAGVAQSPRYKIIEKRQSVAFWCNPISGHATLYWYQQILGQGPKLLIQFQNNGVVDDSQLPKDRFSAERLKGVDSTLKIQPAKLEDSAVYLCASSSGLADYNEQFFGPGTRLTVL.

V gene TRBV6-4 combines with J gene TRBJ2-1; 7 nucleotides match TRBD1. The CDR3 has 15 amino acids. The V segment lost 5 bases and the J segment 5 bases; nucleotides outside the gene matches: 9. CDR1 and CDR2 from the germline V gene are MRHNA and SNTAGT. The CDR3 nucleotides are TGTGCCAGCAGTTTAACAGGGGCAACAAACAATGAGCAGTTCTTC. Translated, it gives CASSLTGATNNEQFF.

Points on this clone: One end of the junction varies from germline; a read error may be responsible. The gene calls are TRBV28 and TRBJ2-7, with TRBD1 matching 8 bases. The CDR3 extends over 15 amino acids. Germline CDR1 is MDHEN and CDR2 is SYDVKM. CDR3 bases: TGTGTCAGCAGTTTCGAGGGGACAGGTTCCTACGAGCAGTACTTC. As protein: CVSSFEGTGSYEQYF. Combining the CDR3 with reference TRBV28 and TRBJ2-7 gives the whole variable domain DVKVTQSSRYLVKRTGEKVFLECVQDMDHENMFWYRQDPGLGLRLIYFSYDVKMKEKGDIPEGYSVSREKKERFSLILESASTNQTSMYLCVSSFEGTGSYEQYFGPGTRLTVT.

There are a few counts of this clone. The chain employs TRBV5-1 and TRBJ2-1; D is possibly TRBD1 (6 bases). Trimming left V 4 bases short and J 10 bases short, with 21 bases between. The CDR3 is 15 residues long. Germline CDR1 and CDR2: SGHRS and YFSETQ. The CDR3 is CASSTRGFSVYEQFF. The CDR3 DNA follows: TGCGCCAGCAGCACCAGGGGTTTCTCCGTTTACGAGCAGTTCTTC.

The rearrangement links TRBV6-6 to TRBJ2-7, with a possible D match to TRBD2 (6 bases). Germline V gene lookup returns CDR1 MNHNY and CDR2 SVGAGI (reference sequence). Trimming removed 5 bases from V and 5 bases from J, with 13 bases in between. The CDR3 sequence is 13 residues long. The CDR3 sequence: CASSVGTVHEQYF. In nucleotides, the CDR3 is TGTGCCAGCAGTGTCGGGACTGTTCACGAGCAGTACTTC.

This rearrangement joins TRBV29-1 to TRBJ2-7; no reliable D call. The CDR3 consists of 13 residues. V was trimmed by 5 bases and J by 0 bases, leaving 11 bases between them. Germline V CDR1 and CDR2: SQVTM, ANQGSEA. CDR3 sequence: CSVQTVVSYEQYF. CDR3 bases: TGCAGCGTTCAAACAGTGGTCTCCTACGAGCAGTACTTC.

This clone appeared a few times. The chain employs TRBV5-1 and TRBJ1-4; TRBD1 aligns across 8 bases. Germline lookup yields CDR1 SGHRS and CDR2 YFSETQ. The length of the CDR3 is 15 residues. Trimming at V came to 3 bases and at J to 6 bases, leaving 7 bases not matched to a gene. CDR3 DNA sequence: TGCGCCAGCAGCTCGTCGACAGGGGCTTATGAAAAACTGTTTTTT. Its translation: CASSSSTGAYEKLFF.

V and J are TRBV5-1 and TRBJ2-3, with D perhaps TRBD2 (6 bases). The CDR3 consists of 14 residues. The ends were cut back, 6 bases at V and 3 bases at J, with 14 bases in the middle. The V gene's germline CDR1 is SGHRS and CDR2 YFSETQ. This CDR3 is CASTGDVRTDTQYF. The CDR3 DNA follows: TGCGCCAGCACGGGGGACGTTAGGACAGATACGCAGTATTTT.

The chain employs TRBV28 and TRBJ1-6; possibly TRBD1 for D (5 bases). CDR3 length: 12 residues. The ends were cut back, 5 bases at V and 14 bases at J, with 13 bases in the middle. Germline CDR1 reads MDHEN; CDR2 reads SYDVKM. The chain's CDR3 is CASSIRVRALHF. In DNA, the CDR3 is TGTGCCAGCAGTATCAGGGTTCGGGCCCTCCACTTT.

The genes are TRBV27 and TRBJ1-2; tentative D call: TRBD1 (6 bases). The V gene lost 1 base and the J gene lost 6 bases, with 21 bases spanning the gap. CDR3 size: 17 residues. The germline V gene encodes CDR1 MNHEY and CDR2 SMNVEV (reference sequence). For the CDR3, the DNA is TGTGCCAGCAGTTTATTCGGGACAACTATCCCGACCCATGGCTACACCTTC. Its protein product is CASSLFGTTIPTHGYTF.

This clone was seen more than once but under ten times. The chain is built from TRBV7-2 and TRBJ1-2; 7 positions agree with TRBD1. Germline V lookup: CDR1 SGHTA, CDR2 FQGNSA. This CDR3 comprises 12 residues. Unmatched junction bases numbered 6, after V lost 6 bases and J lost 8 bases. The CDR3 region has the DNA TGTGCCAGCAGGGACAGGCTCGGGGGCTACACCTTC. Its translation is CASRDRLGGYTF.

The chain links TRBV18 to TRBJ2-1; TRBD2 might be the D (6 bases). Germline V gene sequence: CDR1 KGHSH, CDR2 LQKENI. There are 16 residues in the CDR3. V was trimmed by 2 bases and J by 0 bases, leaving 11 bases between them. The CDR3 loop is CASSPSASDSYNEQFF. DNA of the CDR3: TGTGCCAGCTCACCATCTGCTAGCGACTCCTACAATGAGCAGTTCTTC.

This chain joins TRBV5-1 and TRBJ2-1; possibly TRBD2 for D (6 bases). Trimming removed 1 base from V and 3 bases from J, with 14 bases in between. This CDR3 is built from 16 residues. Germline loops: CDR1 SGHRS, CDR2 YFSETQ. CDR3 loop: CASSLSGPGGYNEQFF. DNA for the CDR3: TGCGCCAGCAGCTTGTCGGGACCCGGGGGCTACAATGAGCAGTTCTTC.

V and J are TRBV4-1 and TRBJ1-5; TRBD1 might be the D (5 bases). V was trimmed by 0 bases and J by 2 bases, leaving 11 bases between them. This CDR3 contains 16 residues. From germline, CDR1 is MGHRA and CDR2 YSYEKL. The CDR3 reads CASSQDLGGGNQPQHF. CDR3 DNA sequence: TGCGCCAGCAGCCAAGATCTCGGGGGAGGCAATCAGCCCCAGCATTTT.

The rearrangement joins TRBV11-2 to TRBJ2-3; 9 bases agree with TRBD1. J lost 5 bases, V lost 5 bases, and 5 bases had no gene match. CDR3 length: 14 amino acids. The germline V gene encodes CDR1 SGHAT and CDR2 FQNNGV. CDR3 nucleotides: TGTGCCAGCAGCGAGGGACAGGGCATAGATACGCAGTATTTT. Translation gives CASSEGQGIDTQYF.

The V gene is TRBV4-1, the J gene TRBJ2-3; maybe TRBD2 (6 bases). The CDR3 extends over 17 amino acids. The V gene lost 3 bases and the J gene lost 7 bases, with 23 bases spanning the gap. Germline V gene lookup returns CDR1 MGHRA and CDR2 YSYEKL. The CDR3 sequence is CASSHLTSPGVKNTQYF. The CDR3 DNA reads TGCGCCAGCAGCCATTTAACTAGCCCGGGAGTCAAGAATACGCAGTATTTT.

In this sample, this clone turned up once. The chain employs TRBV5-4 and TRBJ2-1; no firm D call. Germline CDR1 is SGHNT and CDR2 is YYREEE (reference sequence). Trimming shortened V by 4 bases and J by 4 bases, and 9 bases separated the two germline ends. The CDR3 spans 13 residues. The CDR3 loop is CASSPWAYNEQFF. Written as DNA, the CDR3 is TGTGCCAGCAGCCCCTGGGCTTACAATGAGCAGTTCTTC.

A remark on this clone: Other DNA sequences from this sample encode an identical CDR3 as well. The chain joins TRBV5-1 to TRBJ1-4, with 7 bases matching TRBD1. This CDR3 spans 14 amino acids. Per the germline V gene, CDR1 is SGHRS and CDR2 is YFSETQ. V shed 0 bases and J 6 bases; nucleotides not matched to a gene: 2. CDR3: CASSLGQGDEKLFF. The CDR3 region has the DNA TGCGCCAGCAGCTTGGGGCAGGGGGATGAAAAACTGTTTTTT.

The J gene is TRBJ2-7, the V gene TRBV5-5; TRBD2 agrees at 8 bases. The CDR3 consists of 14 residues. Losses at the gene ends were 1 base for V and 6 bases for J; bases not matched to a gene: 6. Germline CDR1 SGHKS, CDR2 YYEKEE (reference sequence). CDR3: CASSLRVAGSEQYF. Written as DNA, the CDR3 is TGTGCCAGCAGCTTGAGGGTAGCGGGAAGCGAGCAGTACTTC.

Concerning this clone itself: The germline gene is not matched at one end of the junction; a read error may be the cause. The rearrangement joins TRBV28 to TRBJ1-2, with D tentatively TRBD1 (5 bases). The CDR3 loop spans 12 amino acids. Germline CDR1 and CDR2: MDHEN and SYDVKM. CDR3 protein: CATSGGTEGYIF. The CDR3 DNA reads TGTGCCACCTCCGGGGGGACGGAAGGCTACATCTTC.